The 14 T cell receptor beta chains below come from one sample, sequenced in a study of T cell clones after liver transplantation. Profiled with immunoSEQ multiplex PCR; TCRdb holds only in-frame clones, not every one. Of about 74,000 clones listed, roughly 80% were seen once; the top ten hold approximately 0.55%. The sample consisted of CD4+ T cells from blood, taken before liver transplant. These receptors were collected from a human donor who received a liver transplant.

This clone was observed once. This chain joins TRBV6-9 and TRBJ2-5; 8 bases line up with TRBD1. The CDR3 length is 16 residues. The V segment lost 4 bases and the J segment 5 bases; nucleotides outside the gene matches: 12. Per the germline V gene, CDR1 is MNHGY and CDR2 is SVAAGI. The CDR3, as DNA: TGTGCCAGCAGTTGTACAGGGGGTATAACGGGGGAGACCCAGTACTTC. Translation: CASSCTGGITGETQYF.

This chain connects TRBV6-6 to TRBJ1-2, with 12 bases that match TRBD1. This CDR3 region has 15 residues. V lost 2 bases and J lost 8; bases outside the gene matches: 6. Germline V gene lookup returns CDR1 MNHNY and CDR2 SVGAGI (reference sequence). The chain's CDR3 is CASSYEGQGARGYTF. Here the CDR3 DNA reads TGTGCCAGCAGTTACGAGGGACAGGGGGCGCGGGGCTACACCTTC.

CDR3 sequence (DNA): TGCGCCAGCAGCTTGGGGGACAGGCCTAATCAGCCCCAGCATTTT. The encoded protein is CASSLGDRPNQPQHF. V is TRBV5-1 and J is TRBJ1-5, with 8 bases aligning to TRBD1. This CDR3 region has 15 residues. Losses at the gene ends were 0 bases for V and 4 bases for J; bases not matched to a gene: 3. Germline CDR1 and CDR2: SGHRS and YFSETQ.

The CDR3 sequence: CASSLEAGGRGDTQYF. For the CDR3, the DNA is TGTGCCAGCAGCTTGGAAGCGGGAGGGCGGGGAGATACGCAGTATTTT. V gene TRBV5-4 combines with J gene TRBJ2-3; 10 bases are shared with TRBD2. With 0 bases clipped from V and 5 bases from J, the junction kept 6 bases outside the gene matches. This CDR3 has 16 residues. The V gene's germline CDR1 is SGHNT and CDR2 YYREEE (reference sequence). Drawing the rest from reference TRBV5-4 and TRBJ2-3, the complete variable domain is ETGVTQSPTHLIKTRGQQVTLRCSSQSGHNTVSWYQQALGQGPQFIFQYYREEENGRGNFPPRFSGLQFPNYSSELNVNALELDDSALYLCASSLEAGGRGDTQYFGPGTRLTVL.

This clone occurred once. This chain connects TRBV5-1 to TRBJ2-7; D ambiguous. Germline V gene lookup returns CDR1 SGHRS and CDR2 YFSETQ. V shed 1 base and J shed 3 bases, with 5 bases lying between them. This CDR3 has 12 residues. The CDR3 sequence: CASSLTNYEQYF. Written as DNA, the CDR3 is TGCGCCAGCAGCTTGACAAACTACGAGCAGTACTTC.

This clone was seen a few times. The V gene is TRBV4-1, the J gene TRBJ2-7; 7 nucleotides line up with TRBD1. The V segment lost 6 bases and the J segment 3 bases; nucleotides outside the gene matches: 17. Germline V lookup: CDR1 MGHRA, CDR2 YSYEKL. The CDR3 sequence is 17 residues long. The CDR3 loop reads CASRLGATRTGNYEQYF. CDR3 DNA sequence: TGCGCCAGCAGGCTGGGGGCAACTCGGACAGGTAACTACGAGCAGTACTTC.

V usage is TRBV5-1 and J usage is TRBJ1-1; the D gene is possibly TRBD1 (5 bases). The CDR3 contains 15 residues. In germline, CDR1 is SGHRS, CDR2 YFSETQ. Trimming pared 0 bases from V and 1 base from J, leaving 10 bases between. This chain's CDR3 is CASSLVGRQNTEAFF. In DNA form, the CDR3 reads TGCGCCAGCAGCTTGGTGGGACGGCAGAACACTGAAGCTTTCTTT.

The chain couples TRBV9 to TRBJ2-7; 12 nucleotides agree with TRBD2. The germline V gene has CDR1 SGDLS and CDR2 YYNGEE. The CDR3 sequence is 15 residues long. Germline trimming cut 2 bases from V and 4 bases from J; bases unmatched to any gene: 4. The CDR3 region has the DNA TGTGCCAGCAGCGTGGATCTAGCGGGAGGGTACGAGCAGTACTTC. Residues: CASSVDLAGGYEQYF.

The chain's CDR3 is CASSLADKAYYGYTF. The CDR3 coding sequence is TGTGCCAGCAGCTTAGCGGACAAGGCCTACTATGGCTACACCTTC. This chain connects TRBV7-2 to TRBJ1-2; possible D gene TRBD1, 5 bases. CDR3 length equals 15 residues. The V gene lost 0 bases and the J gene lost 3 bases, with 11 bases spanning the gap. Germline loops: CDR1 SGHTA, CDR2 FQGNSA.

The rearrangement links TRBV7-2 to TRBJ2-1, with D perhaps assigned TRBD1 or TRBD2 (8 bases each). The CDR3 is 18 amino acids. V was pared by 7 bases and J by 2 bases, with 24 bases between. CDR1 SGHTA and CDR2 FQGNSA come from the germline V gene. CDR3 DNA: TGTGCCAGCACCACGGACAGGGTCGGGGGGGCCGCCTACAATGAGCAGTTCTTC. It codes for CASTTDRVGGAAYNEQFF.

The chain employs TRBV27 and TRBJ2-7; 7 bases match TRBD1. V lost 5 bases to trimming and J lost 3 bases; unmatched junction nucleotides: 10. Germline-derived CDR1 and CDR2 are MNHEY and SMNVEV (reference sequence). There are 15 residues in the CDR3. CDR3 in amino acids: CASSPRDSQHYEQYF. The CDR3 DNA follows: TGTGCCAGCAGTCCTCGGGACAGTCAACACTACGAGCAGTACTTC.

This chain links TRBV2 with TRBJ2-2; D is perhaps TRBD2 (5 bases). Between the trimmed V and J ends, which lost 2 bases and 7 bases, there was a span of 8 bases. CDR1 is SNHLY, CDR2 FYNNEI, per germline. This CDR3 is 13 amino acids long. In DNA form, the CDR3 reads TGTGCCAGCAGTGAAATCGGGGACGGGGAGCTGTTTTTT. This gives the protein CASSEIGDGELFF.

This chain uses TRBV27 with TRBJ2-5; 10 bases match TRBD1. The CDR3 is 15 residues long. V dropped 4 bases and J dropped 2; count of bases not matched to a gene: 4. The germline V gene has CDR1 MNHEY and CDR2 SMNVEV (reference sequence). CDR3 nucleotide sequence: TGTGCCAGCAGTTCTGACAGGGGGCTACAAGAGACCCAGTACTTC. This codes for CASSSDRGLQETQYF.

The chain employs TRBV4-3 and TRBJ2-5, with D possibly being TRBD2 (5 bases). Trimming left V 0 bases short and J 6 bases short, with 14 bases between. Germline lookup yields CDR1 LGHNA and CDR2 YSLEER. The length of the CDR3 is 15 residues. The CDR3 region has the DNA TGCGCCAGCAGCCAAGAGTGGACTGCTGGTAAGACCCAGTACTTC. Protein: CASSQEWTAGKTQYF.